This T cell receptor (beta chain) was identified in a study of cytotoxic CD8 clonotypes in ibrutinib-treated CLL. Overall study results and limits: An increase in clonality occurred at ibrutinib response, followed by a return toward baseline at progression. Exceeding age-matched healthy donors, baseline clonality also tracked the counts of circulating CD8+ T cells.

As concerns this clone: Its specificity is not known.

Target depth was 1 in 200,000 to 1 in 1 million T cells, about 10x per clonotype. Libraries were prepared by immunoSEQ multiplex PCR; TCRdb keeps only in-frame clonotypes and omits some of them. Among tens of thousands of clones, about 54% were seen once, and the ten largest hold 20% to 30%. TCR beta libraries used around 2.2 micrograms of DNA from cryopreserved PBMCs. CDR3 length equals 14 residues. The germline V gene encodes CDR1 SSHAT and CDR2 FNYEAQ (reference sequence). Trimming shortened V by 1 base and J by 7 bases, and 13 bases separated the two germline ends. This TCR was sampled from a human donor with chronic lymphocytic leukemia. The material sequenced was PBMCs, taken at disease progression, from a patient treated with ibrutinib. This chain links TRBV7-7 with TRBJ2-5; possibly TRBD1 for D (6 bases). The CDR3 protein is CASSLVHRDGTQYF. DNA for the CDR3: TGTGCCAGCAGCTTAGTTCACAGGGATGGGACCCAGTACTTC.